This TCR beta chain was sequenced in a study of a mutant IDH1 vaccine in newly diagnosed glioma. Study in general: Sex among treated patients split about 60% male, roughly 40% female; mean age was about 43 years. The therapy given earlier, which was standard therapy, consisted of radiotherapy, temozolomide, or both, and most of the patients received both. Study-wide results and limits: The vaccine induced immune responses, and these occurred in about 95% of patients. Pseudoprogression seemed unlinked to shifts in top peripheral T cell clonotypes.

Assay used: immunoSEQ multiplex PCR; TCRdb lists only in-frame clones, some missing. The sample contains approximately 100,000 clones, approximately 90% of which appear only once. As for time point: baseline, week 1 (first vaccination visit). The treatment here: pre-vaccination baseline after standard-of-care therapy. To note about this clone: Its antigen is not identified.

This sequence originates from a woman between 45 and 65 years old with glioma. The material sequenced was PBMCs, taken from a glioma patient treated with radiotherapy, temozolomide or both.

CDR3 bases: TGTGCCAGCAGCCCGGACCGCTCTAGCACAGATACGCAGTATTTT. As protein: CASSPDRSSTDTQYF. The chain uses TRBV5-6 and TRBJ2-3; the D is unclear. From germline, CDR1 is SGHDT and CDR2 YYEEEE. V was cut by 4 bases and J by 0 bases, with 12 bases left in between. CDR3 length equals 15 residues.